These T cell receptor beta chains were read from a single sample in a study of cytomegalovirus exposure and HLA in healthy donors. Only in-frame clones appear in the TCRdb table, and some are missing; sequencing was by immunoSEQ multiplex PCR. The data contain around 64,000 clones, just under 75% of them singletons. Sequenced: PBMCs. These TCRs come from a man aged 25 to 40 in good health and CMV-seropositive. The CDR3 runs from the conserved cysteine through the conserved F or W. Fields, in order: J gene, D gene, clone size, V gene, CDR3 DNA, CDR3 protein. D genes are given only for firm matches. Rows give clone size only sometimes, using once, few, many, or a class for an expanded clone.

TRBJ2-3 | NA | NA | TRBV7-3 | TGTGCCAGCAGCTCCCGGGTTTCAGATACGCAGTATTTT | CASSSRVSDTQYF
TRBJ2-7 | NA | NA | TRBV21-1 | TGTGCCAGCAGCAAAGCGCTTTGGGCAGGTACCTACGAGCAGTACTTC | CASSKALWAGTYEQYF
TRBJ2-5 | TRBD2 | NA | TRBV9 | TGTGCCAGCACTACTAGCGGGGGGTTTGAAGAGACCCAGTACTTC | CASTTSGGFEETQYF
TRBJ2-2 | TRBD1 | few | TRBV6-1 | TGTGCCACCCTTCGGGACAGAAGGAACACCGGGGAGCTGTTTTTT | CATLRDRRNTGELFF
TRBJ1-3 | NA | few | TRBV5-4 | TGTGCCAGCAGCTTGGGGAGATCCCCAGGAAACACCATATATTTT | CASSLGRSPGNTIYF
TRBJ2-1 | NA | once | TRBV7-3 | TGTGCCAGCAGCGCCGGACGGAGGAATGAGCAGTTCTTC | CASSAGRRNEQFF
TRBJ1-2 | TRBD1 | NA | TRBV29-1 | TGCAGCGTCCTACAGGGGCTGGGCTATGGCTACACCTTC | CSVLQGLGYGYTF
TRBJ2-3 | NA | few | TRBV6-5 | TGTGCCAGCAGTTACAACGGAGGAGCCACAGATACGCAGTATTTT | CASSYNGGATDTQYF
TRBJ2-5 | NA | few | TRBV7-8 | TGTGCCAGCAGCGATAGAGGAAATGAGGGAAAGACCCAGTACTTC | CASSDRGNEGKTQYF
TRBJ1-5 | TRBD1 | NA | TRBV18 | TGTGCCAGCTCCCGGGACAGGGGGGATCAGCCCCAGCATTTT | CASSRDRGDQPQHF
TRBJ1-5 | TRBD1 | NA | TRBV12-5 | TGTGCTAGTGGTTCCTTGGGACAGGGCGGCAATCAGCCCCAGCATTTT | CASGSLGQGGNQPQHF
TRBJ2-7 | TRBD1 | NA | TRBV29-1 | TGCAGCGTGCTGGGACAGGGCTCCTACGAGCAGTACTTC | CSVLGQGSYEQYF
TRBJ2-7 | NA | NA | TRBV5-4 | TGTGCCAGCAGCCTGGAGCCGCGGTTCGAGCAGTACTTC | CASSLEPRFEQYF
TRBJ2-1 | NA | NA | TRBV18 | TGTGCCAGCTCACCAGAGAGGGATCCCAGTGAGAGTGAGCAGTTCTTC | CASSPERDPSESEQFF
TRBJ1-5 | NA | few | TRBV27 | TGTGCCAGCAGTTTAGAGGGACTGAGCAATCAGCCCCAGCATTTT | CASSLEGLSNQPQHF
TRBJ1-2 | NA | NA | TRBV9 | TGTGCCAGCAGCGCTCAGACAGCTAACTATGGCTACACCTTC | CASSAQTANYGYTF
TRBJ2-1 | NA | NA | TRBV6-5 | TGCGCCAGCAGACAGGAGACCAACAATGAGCAGTTCTTC | CASRQETNNEQFF
TRBJ2-3 | NA | NA | TRBV7-9 | TGTGCCAGCAGCTTCTCAGTTAGCACAGATACGCAGTATTTT | CASSFSVSTDTQYF
TRBJ2-4 | NA | NA | TRBV1 | TGCACCAGCAGCCAAGGGGATAGCGGGGCCAAAAACATTCAGTACTTC | CTSSQGDSGAKNIQYF
TRBJ2-3 | TRBD1 | NA | TRBV5-1 | TGCGCCAGCGGGGTACAGGGGGCGGGAGATACGCAGTATTTT | CASGVQGAGDTQYF
TRBJ2-1 | TRBD1 | NA | TRBV7-9 | TGTGCCAGCAGCCCCGACAGGGGATCCTACAATGAGCAGTTCTTC | CASSPDRGSYNEQFF
TRBJ2-5 | NA | NA | TRBV10-3 | TGTGCCATCAGTACAGGAGTCCTTCAAGAGACCCAGTACTTC | CAISTGVLQETQYF
TRBJ2-3 | NA | NA | TRBV2 | TGTGCCAGCAGTGAAGCGCGGAGGAGCGCAGATACGCAGTATTTT | CASSEARRSADTQYF
TRBJ1-5 | TRBD1 | few | TRBV6-6 | TGTGCCAGCAGTTACCGCCGACAGGGAGGTAAGCATTTT | CASSYRRQGGKHF
TRBJ1-5 | NA | NA | TRBV19 | TGTGCCAGTAGTATCCAGAGGAATCAGCCCCAGCATTTT | CASSIQRNQPQHF
TRBJ1-1 | NA | NA | TRBV14 | TGTGCCAGCAGCCAATTCCTCACTGAAGCTTTCTTT | CASSQFLTEAFF
TRBJ2-7 | NA | NA | TRBV9 | TGTGCCAGCAGCGTAGCTGACAGCCCGGACGAGCAGTACTTC | CASSVADSPDEQYF
TRBJ2-1 | TRBD2 | NA | TRBV4-3 | TGCGCCAGCAGCCAGGCCATGGGTAGCGGGGGCAATGAGCAGTTCTTC | CASSQAMGSGGNEQFF
TRBJ1-5 | TRBD1 | few | TRBV10-3 | TGTGCCATCAGTGAAGGGGGACAGATTGCCCAGCCCCAGCATTTT | CAISEGGQIAQPQHF
TRBJ1-5 | NA | NA | TRBV30 | TGTGCCTGGACTAGGGGCGCGGGCAATCAGCCCCAGCATTTT | CAWTRGAGNQPQHF
TRBJ2-1 | NA | NA | TRBV2 | TGTGCCAGCAGCCCTGGGGGGTTTTTGAATGAGCAGTTCTTC | CASSPGGFLNEQFF
TRBJ2-1 | TRBD1 | NA | TRBV7-9 | TGTGCCAGCAGGAAAATCGGGACAGGGGACGATGAGCAGTTCTTC | CASRKIGTGDDEQFF
TRBJ2-5 | TRBD2 | NA | TRBV4-2 | TGTGCCAGCAGCCAAGGGTCAAGCGGGGGGGCGGAGACCCAGTACTTC | CASSQGSSGGAETQYF
TRBJ2-7 | TRBD1 | NA | TRBV5-3 | TGTGCCAGAAGCAAGACAGGGTCGGTCCACGAGCAGTACTTC | CARSKTGSVHEQYF
TRBJ1-2 | NA | NA | TRBV6-5 | TGTGCCAGCAGTCAAAGACAGGCCTATGGCTACACCTTC | CASSQRQAYGYTF
TRBJ2-7 | TRBD1 | NA | TRBV2 | TGTGCCAGCAGTGTGGCAGGGGGCCCAGAGCAGTACTTC | CASSVAGGPEQYF
TRBJ1-6 | NA | NA | TRBV5-4 | TGTGCCAGCAGCCAGGAGGGTAACTATAATTCACCCCTCCACTTT | CASSQEGNYNSPLHF
TRBJ1-3 | TRBD1 | NA | TRBV6-5 | TGTGCCAGCAGTTCGGAAGGACAGGGCTCTGGAAACACCATATATTTT | CASSSEGQGSGNTIYF
TRBJ1-2 | NA | NA | TRBV28 | TGTGCCAGCAGTTTAGTATCTGGAGGGAAGGGCTATGGCTACACCTTC | CASSLVSGGKGYGYTF
TRBJ2-2 | TRBD2 | NA | TRBV4-2 | TGTGCCAGCAACCGACTAGCGGGGGTTCGCACCGGGGAGCTGTTTTTT | CASNRLAGVRTGELFF
TRBJ2-3 | TRBD1 | NA | TRBV12-5 | TGTGCTAGTGGTCGCCAGGGGGAAACGCAGTATTTT | CASGRQGETQYF
TRBJ1-1 | TRBD1 | NA | TRBV28 | TGTGCCAGCGGGACAGGGGGCGCTGAGGTCACTGAAGCTTTCTTT | CASGTGGAEVTEAFF
TRBJ1-2 | NA | NA | TRBV4-1 | TGCGCCAGCAGACAGATAAGAGAACGGGGGGCTAACTATGGCTACACCTTC | CASRQIRERGANYGYTF
TRBJ1-1 | TRBD1 | NA | TRBV28 | TGTGCCAGCAGCGAACCATCGACCGGATCCGGGACAGGGGATTGGGTGAACACTGAAGCTTTCTTT | CASSEPSTGSGTGDWVNTEAFF
TRBJ2-7 | NA | once | TRBV10-3 | TGTGCCAGTAGCGAGGACGGTCTCGAGCAGTACTTC | CASSEDGLEQYF